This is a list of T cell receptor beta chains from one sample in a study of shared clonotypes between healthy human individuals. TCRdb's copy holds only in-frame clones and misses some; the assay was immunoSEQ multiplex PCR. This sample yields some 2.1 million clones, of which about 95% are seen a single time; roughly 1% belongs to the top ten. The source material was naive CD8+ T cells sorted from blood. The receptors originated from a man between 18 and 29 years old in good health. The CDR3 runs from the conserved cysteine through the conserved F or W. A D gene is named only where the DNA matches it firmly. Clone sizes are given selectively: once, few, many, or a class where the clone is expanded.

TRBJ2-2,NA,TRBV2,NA,TGTGCCAGTACGGCTGGGACCGGGGAGCTGTTTTTT,CASTAGTGELFF
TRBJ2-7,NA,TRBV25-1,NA,TGTGCCAGCAGTGGTAGGGGCGACTCACACTACGAGCAGTACTTC,CASSGRGDSHYEQYF
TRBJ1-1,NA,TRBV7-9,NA,TGTGCCGGCGCCGACACCGTCAACACTGAAGCTTTCTTT,CAGADTVNTEAFF
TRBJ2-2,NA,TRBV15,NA,TGTGCCACCAGCAGAGATGAGCTCGGCAGGGACACCGGGGAGCTGTTTTTT,CATSRDELGRDTGELFF
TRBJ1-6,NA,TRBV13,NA,TGTGCCAGCAGCCTAGGGAATTCACCCCTCCACTTT,CASSLGNSPLHF
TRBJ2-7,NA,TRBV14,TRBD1,TGTGCCAGCAGCCCCTTGACAGGGGTTAGCTCCTACGAGCAGTACTTC,CASSPLTGVSSYEQYF
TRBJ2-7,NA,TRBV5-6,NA,TGTGCCAGCAGCGCCGGGGTTTACGAGCAGTACTTC,CASSAGVYEQYF
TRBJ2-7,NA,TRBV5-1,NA,TGCGCCAGCAGCTTGATGAACGACAGGCAGTACTTC,CASSLMNDRQYF
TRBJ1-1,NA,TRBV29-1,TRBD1,TGCAGCGGTTACAGGGGGCGTGAAGCTTTCTTT,CSGYRGREAFF
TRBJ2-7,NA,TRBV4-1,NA,TGCGCCAGCAGTCGATACGGCGACGAGCAGTACTTC,CASSRYGDEQYF
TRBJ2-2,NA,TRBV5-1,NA,TGCGCCAGCAGCTTGGACTCGGGCGGGGAGCTGTTTTTT,CASSLDSGGELFF
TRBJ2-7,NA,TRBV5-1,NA,TGCGCCAGCAGCTTGGGTAGGGGGAACTACGAGCAGTACTTC,CASSLGRGNYEQYF
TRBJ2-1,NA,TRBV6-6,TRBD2,TGTGCCAGCAGTTACCCCCAGGCGGGAGATAGCTATGAGCAGTTCTTC,CASSYPQAGDSYEQFF
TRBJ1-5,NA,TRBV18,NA,TGTGCCAGCACCGAGAATCTGCCCCAGCATTTT,CASTENLPQHF
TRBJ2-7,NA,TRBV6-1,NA,TGTGCCAGCAATGAAAGAGATTATTCCTACGAGCAGTACTTC,CASNERDYSYEQYF
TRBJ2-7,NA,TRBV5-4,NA,TGTGCCAGCAGCTCCGGGGACTACGAGCAGTACTTC,CASSSGDYEQYF
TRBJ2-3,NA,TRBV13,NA,TGTGCCAGCAGCTTGTTCCTAGGGGATACGCAGTATTTT,CASSLFLGDTQYF
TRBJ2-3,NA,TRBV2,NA,TGTGCCAGCAGTGATGGTTGGGGTAGCACAGATACGCAGTATTTT,CASSDGWGSTDTQYF
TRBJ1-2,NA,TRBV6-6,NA,TGTGCCAGCAGTTTACAGGGAACCAACTATGGCTACACCTTC,CASSLQGTNYGYTF
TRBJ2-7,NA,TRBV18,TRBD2,TGTGCCAGCTCACCACCGGGGCTAGCGGTAGAGCAGTACTTC,CASSPPGLAVEQYF
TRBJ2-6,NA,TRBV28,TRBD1,TGTGCCAGCAGTTTACCAAACCGGGACAGTCGCTCTGGGGCCAACGTCCTGACTTTC,CASSLPNRDSRSGANVLTF
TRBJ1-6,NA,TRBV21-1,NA,TGTGCCAGCAGCAAAGCGGATGGGAACAGGGAAGGATCACCCCTCCACTTT,CASSKADGNREGSPLHF
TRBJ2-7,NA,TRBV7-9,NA,TGTGCCAGCAGCTCTACCTACGAGCAGTACTTC,CASSSTYEQYF
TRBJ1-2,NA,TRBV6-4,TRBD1,TGTGCCAGCAGTGACCTAGACAGGGAGACGGGGGGCTACACCTTC,CASSDLDRETGGYTF
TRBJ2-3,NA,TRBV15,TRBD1,TGTGCCACCAGCGCCGGGACAGCCAGGGATACGCAGTATTTT,CATSAGTARDTQYF
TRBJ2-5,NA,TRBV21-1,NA,TGTGCCAGCAACAAGGGGCGGACCCAGTACTTC,CASNKGRTQYF
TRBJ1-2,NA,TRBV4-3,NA,TGCGCCAGCAGCCAAGGACAGGCCCACTATGGCTACACCTTC,CASSQGQAHYGYTF
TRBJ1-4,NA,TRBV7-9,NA,TGTGCCAGCAGCTTAGCGGAAAGGGTGGATGAAAAACTGTTTTTT,CASSLAERVDEKLFF
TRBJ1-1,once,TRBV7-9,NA,TGTGCCAGCAGCTCCTGGGGGGGCGGTGAAGCTTTCTTT,CASSSWGGGEAFF
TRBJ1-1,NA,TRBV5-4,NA,TGTGCCAGCAGCCTCTGGAGGGAGGCGAACACTGAAGCTTTCTTT,CASSLWREANTEAFF
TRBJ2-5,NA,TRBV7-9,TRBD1,TGTGCCAGCAGCGTAGTTAAACAGGGGGCCGTGGAGACCCAGTACTTC,CASSVVKQGAVETQYF
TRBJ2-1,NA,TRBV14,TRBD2,TGTGCCAGGCCGGCACTAGCGGGAGAAGGGGACAATGAGCAGTTCTTC,CARPALAGEGDNEQFF
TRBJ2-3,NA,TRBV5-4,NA,TGTGCCAGCAGCCCCCCCGGTCAGGGAAACACAGATACGCAGTATTTT,CASSPPGQGNTDTQYF
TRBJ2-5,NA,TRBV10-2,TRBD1,TGCGCCAGCAGTGACCAAGACAGGGGGCAAGTGACCCAGTACTTC,CASSDQDRGQVTQYF
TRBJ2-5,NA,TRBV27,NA,TGTGCCAGCAGTCCTGCTGAGAATCAAGAGACCCAGTACTTC,CASSPAENQETQYF
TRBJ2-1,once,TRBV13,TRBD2,TGTGCCAGCAGCTTAGGCCGGGGGGATGAGCAGTTCTTC,CASSLGRGDEQFF
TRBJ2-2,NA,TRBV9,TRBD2,TGTGCCAGCAGCGTAGCTAGCGGGACGAACACCGGGGAGCTGTTTTTT,CASSVASGTNTGELFF
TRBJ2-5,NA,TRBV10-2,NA,TGCGCCAGCAGTGAATCCCAAGAGACCCAGTACTTC,CASSESQETQYF
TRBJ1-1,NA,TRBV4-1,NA,TGCGCCAGCACCTTGGGAAGCAACACTGAAGCTTTCTTT,CASTLGSNTEAFF
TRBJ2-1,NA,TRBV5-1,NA,TGCGCCAGCAGCTTGGCTAGCGCACACAATGAGCAGTTCTTC,CASSLASAHNEQFF
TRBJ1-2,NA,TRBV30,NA,TGTGCCTGGAGTGTAGTGGCAGGGGTGCAGGGTGGCTACACCTTC,CAWSVVAGVQGGYTF